This T cell receptor (beta chain) is from a study of cytomegalovirus exposure and HLA in healthy donors. The PCR used 60 Vbeta and 13 Jbeta primers. TCRdb keeps only in-frame clones here, not all; method: immunoSEQ multiplex PCR. Of around 130,000 clones in the sample, about 77% were seen once. This CDR3 has 14 amino acids. The V gene end was trimmed by 0 bases and the J gene end by 8 bases; junction bases not matched to a gene: 3. Germline assignment: CDR1 SGDLS and CDR2 YYNGEE. The sample taken for sequencing was PBMCs. This TCR was recovered from a man between 50 and 59 years old in good health and CMV-seronegative. The chain uses TRBV9 and TRBJ1-4; 8 bases agree with TRBD1. The CDR3 nucleotides are TGTGCCAGCAGCGTAGGCAGGGGGCGAGAAAAACTGTTTTTT. Translating gives CASSVGRGREKLFF.